These T cell receptor beta chains were read from a single sample in a study of Ad26.COV2.S vaccination and SARS-CoV-2 variants. Assay used: immunoSEQ multiplex PCR; TCRdb lists only in-frame clones, some missing. The sample holds roughly 680,000 clones; around 92% are singletons and the top ten take approximately 1.5%. Source: peripheral blood, taken in a trial of Ad26.COV2.S vaccine versus placebo. The receptors originated from a person aged 18 to 59 who received the Ad26.COV2.S COVID-19 vaccine or a placebo. The CDR3 runs from the conserved cysteine through the conserved F or W. D genes are given only for firm matches. Clone size, where shown, is once, few, many, or a class for clones that have expanded.

d_call,cdr3_length,v_call,j_call,clone_size,cdr3_aa,cdr3_nt
TRBD1,15,TRBV10-1,TRBJ2-2,NA,CASSGDRKNTGELFF,TGCGCCAGCAGTGGGGACAGAAAGAACACCGGGGAGCTGTTTTTT
NA,15,TRBV7-2,TRBJ2-7,NA,CASSLDRPSSYEQYF,TGTGCCAGCAGCCTTGACAGGCCTAGCTCCTACGAGCAGTACTTC
NA,12,TRBV30,TRBJ1-2,NA,CAWSGGGYGYTF,TGTGCCTGGAGTGGAGGGGGCTATGGCTACACCTTC
TRBD1,13,TRBV29-1,TRBJ2-7,NA,CSVVPDRGYEQYF,TGCAGCGTTGTTCCGGACAGGGGCTACGAGCAGTACTTC
NA,17,TRBV21-1,TRBJ2-5,NA,CASSKNRVAGNQETQYF,TGTGCCAGCAGCAAAAATCGAGTAGCGGGAAACCAAGAGACCCAGTACTTC
NA,11,TRBV30,TRBJ1-1,NA,CAWSLVEEAFF,TGTGCCTGGAGCCTCGTGGAGGAAGCTTTCTTT
TRBD2,19,TRBV3-1/TRBV3-2,TRBJ2-1,NA,CASSQESRGGTSGANEQFF,TGTGCCAGCAGCCAAGAGTCCAGGGGAGGGACTAGCGGGGCAAATGAGCAGTTCTTC
TRBD1,13,TRBV5-8,TRBJ2-4,NA,CASSLTGENIQYF,TGTGCCAGCAGCTTAACAGGGGAAAACATTCAGTACTTC
TRBD1,16,TRBV6-5,TRBJ1-2,once,CASSYSRGQGGIGYTF,TGTGCCAGCAGTTACTCCCGCGGACAGGGTGGAATTGGCTACACCTTC
TRBD2,16,TRBV5-1,TRBJ2-5,NA,CASSSGLVIVGETQYF,TGCGCCAGCAGCTCGGGACTAGTCATTGTTGGGGAGACCCAGTACTTC
NA,19,TRBV27,TRBJ2-2,NA,CASSLSMCEMWGGCRGAVF,TGTGCCAGCAGTTTATCGATGTGTGAGATGTGGGGCGGTTGCCGGGGAGCTGTTTTT
NA,15,TRBV10-3,TRBJ1-3,NA,CAIRAGLRSGNTIYF,TGTGCCATCAGGGCAGGGCTTAGGTCTGGAAACACCATATATTTT
NA,12,TRBV7-2,TRBJ2-1,NA,CASSSQGNEQFF,TGTGCCAGCAGCTCCCAGGGGAATGAGCAGTTCTTC
TRBD1,15,TRBV2,TRBJ1-6,NA,CASSGLGQGSSPLHF,TGTGCCAGCAGTGGCCTGGGACAGGGAAGTTCACCCCTCCACTTT
NA,13,TRBV12-5,TRBJ2-5,NA,CASGPAYQETQYF,TGTGCTAGTGGACCAGCGTACCAAGAGACCCAGTACTTC
TRBD2,15,TRBV11-3,TRBJ2-7,NA,CASSLDASGFYEQYF,TGTGCCAGCAGCTTAGATGCTAGCGGGTTCTACGAGCAGTACTTC
NA,13,TRBV29-1,TRBJ2-6,NA,CSVRLSGANVLTF,TGCAGCGTTCGACTCTCTGGGGCCAACGTCCTGACTTTC
NA,16,TRBV19,TRBJ2-4,NA,CASDRGGTIGKNIQYF,TGTGCCAGCGACAGGGGAGGGACCATAGGCAAAAACATTCAGTACTTC